This TCR beta chain was obtained from a study of naive and memory T cell subsets. An equimolar mix of two oligonucleotides served as the beta constant-region primer for TRBC1 and TRBC2. Ligated cDNA was amplified by four rounds of PCR with nested alpha and beta constant-region primers and SP2. In TCRdb, the UMI-ligation and nested PCR reads were re-called with MiXCR into one record per CDR3 protein. The profile covers more than 100,000 distinct CDR3 sequences, with about 36% appearing a single time and about 1% taken by the ten largest. Germline V gene sequence: CDR1 MNHEY, CDR2 SMNVEV (reference sequence). This CDR3 spans 15 amino acids. Trimming took 8 bases from V and 2 from J, leaving 17 bases between them.

The TCR originated in a human donor in good health. The chain links TRBV27 to TRBJ2-3, with D possibly called TRBD1 or TRBD2 (5 bases each). Sequenced input: central memory CD4+ T cells from blood. The CDR3 DNA is TGTGCCAGCTGCACCGGGACGGATCTCACAGATACGCAGTATTTT. Its protein product is CASCTGTDLTDTQYF.